This TCR beta chain was captured in a study of blood T cells in healthy people across ages. Study conclusions and caveats: The fall in TCR beta diversity per million T cells was roughly linear with age.

V dropped 5 bases and J dropped 4 bases, with 24 bases sitting between them. The CDR3 spans 17 residues. Germline V gene data show CDR1 as SEHNR and CDR2 as FQNEAQ (reference sequence). Through a sample-barcoded 5' primer and a J-beta primer mix, a second PCR was run for roughly 6 to 12 cycles. Sequencing yielded, for each sample, at least 3 million paired-end reads carrying CDR3. TCRdb itself ran the 5' RACE reads through MiXCR, one entry per CDR3 protein. The profile shows under 2 million distinct CDR3 sequences, about 31% of them singletons. Concerning this clonotype: Its antigen is unidentified.

The authors drew roughly 9.8 milliliters of peripheral blood from each donor. The rearrangement links TRBV7-9 to TRBJ2-7, with D perhaps TRBD2 (6 bases). Sequenced: blood. The sequence derives from a woman in her twenties or thirties in good health. This chain's CDR3 is CASSGKGAGSIRYEQYF. Here the CDR3 DNA reads TGTGCCAGCAGCGGGAAGGGAGCGGGCAGTATTAGGTACGAGCAGTACTTC.